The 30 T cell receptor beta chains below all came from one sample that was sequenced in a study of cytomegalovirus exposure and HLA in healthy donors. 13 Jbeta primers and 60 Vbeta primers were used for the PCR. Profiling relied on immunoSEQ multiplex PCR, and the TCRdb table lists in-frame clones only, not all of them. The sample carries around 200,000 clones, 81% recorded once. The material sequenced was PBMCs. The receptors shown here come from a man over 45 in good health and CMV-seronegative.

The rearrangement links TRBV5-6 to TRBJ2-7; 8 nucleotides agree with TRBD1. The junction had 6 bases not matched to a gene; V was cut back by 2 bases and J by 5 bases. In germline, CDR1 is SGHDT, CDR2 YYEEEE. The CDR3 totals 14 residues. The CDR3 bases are TGTGCCAGCAGCTTACGGACAGGGTTCGACGAGCAGTACTTC. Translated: CASSLRTGFDEQYF.

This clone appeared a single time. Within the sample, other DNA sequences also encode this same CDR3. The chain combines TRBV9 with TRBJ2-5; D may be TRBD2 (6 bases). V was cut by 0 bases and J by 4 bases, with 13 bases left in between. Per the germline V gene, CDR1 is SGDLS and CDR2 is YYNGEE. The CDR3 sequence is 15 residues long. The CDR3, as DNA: TGTGCCAGCAGCGTAGCTGGCGGGGAGGTAGAGACCCAGTACTTC. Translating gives CASSVAGGEVETQYF.

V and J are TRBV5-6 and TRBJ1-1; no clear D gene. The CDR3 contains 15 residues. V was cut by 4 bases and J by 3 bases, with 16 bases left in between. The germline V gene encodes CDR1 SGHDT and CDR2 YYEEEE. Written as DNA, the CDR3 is TGTGCCAGCAGCCGCGGTGGCGTCGCGTACACTGAAGCTTTCTTT. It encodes CASSRGGVAYTEAFF. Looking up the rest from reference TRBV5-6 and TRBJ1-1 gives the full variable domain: DAGVTQSPTHLIKTRGQQVTLRCSPKSGHDTVSWYQQALGQGPQFIFQYYEEEERQRGNFPDRFSGHQFPNYSSELNVNALLLGDSALYLCASSRGGVAYTEAFFGQGTRLTVV.

The CDR3, as DNA: TGTGCCAGCAGCTTAGACGCACGGTATCAGCCCCAGCATTTT. Amino acid sequence: CASSLDARYQPQHF. The V call is TRBV7-2, the J call TRBJ1-5, with D hard to call. The CDR3 is 14 amino acids. Germline V lookup: CDR1 SGHTA, CDR2 FQGNSA. Trimming took 1 base from V and 5 from J, leaving 9 bases between them.

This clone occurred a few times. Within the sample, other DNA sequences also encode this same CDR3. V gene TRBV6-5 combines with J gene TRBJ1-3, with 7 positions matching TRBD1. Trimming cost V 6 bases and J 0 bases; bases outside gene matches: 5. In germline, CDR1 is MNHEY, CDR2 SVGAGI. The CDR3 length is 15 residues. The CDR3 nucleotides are TGTGCCAGCAGCCGACAGGGCCCCTCTGGAAACACCATATATTTT. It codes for CASSRQGPSGNTIYF.

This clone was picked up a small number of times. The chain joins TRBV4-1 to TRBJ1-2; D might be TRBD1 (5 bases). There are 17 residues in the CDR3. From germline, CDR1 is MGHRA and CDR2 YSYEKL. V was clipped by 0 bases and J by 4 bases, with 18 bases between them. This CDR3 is CASSQDESDTSFYGYTF. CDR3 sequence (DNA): TGCGCCAGCAGCCAAGATGAGTCGGACACTAGCTTCTATGGCTACACCTTC.

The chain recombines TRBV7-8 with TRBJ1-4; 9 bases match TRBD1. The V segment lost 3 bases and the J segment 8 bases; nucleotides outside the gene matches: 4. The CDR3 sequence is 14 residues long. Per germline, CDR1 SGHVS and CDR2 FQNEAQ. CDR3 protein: CASSFRQGGEKLFF. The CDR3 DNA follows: TGTGCCAGCAGCTTTAGACAGGGGGGAGAAAAACTGTTTTTT.

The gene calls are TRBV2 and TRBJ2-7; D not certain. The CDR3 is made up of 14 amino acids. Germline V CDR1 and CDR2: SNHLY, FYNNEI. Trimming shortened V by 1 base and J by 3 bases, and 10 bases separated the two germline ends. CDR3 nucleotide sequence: TGTGCCAGCAGTGAAGTTCCTCGGTTCTACGAGCAGTACTTC. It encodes CASSEVPRFYEQYF.

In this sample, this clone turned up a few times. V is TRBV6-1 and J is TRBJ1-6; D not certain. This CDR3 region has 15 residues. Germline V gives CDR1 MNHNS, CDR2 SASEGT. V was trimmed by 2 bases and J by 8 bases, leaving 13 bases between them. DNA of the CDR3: TGTGCCAGCAGTGAATATTCGGGGATTTATTCACCCCTCCACTTT. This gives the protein CASSEYSGIYSPLHF.

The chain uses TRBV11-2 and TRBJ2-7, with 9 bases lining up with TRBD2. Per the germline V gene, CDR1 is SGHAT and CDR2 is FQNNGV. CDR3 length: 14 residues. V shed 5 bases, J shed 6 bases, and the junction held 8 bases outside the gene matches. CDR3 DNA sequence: TGTGCCAGCAGCGGAGAGGGGACTAGCCGCGAGCAGTACTTC. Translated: CASSGEGTSREQYF.

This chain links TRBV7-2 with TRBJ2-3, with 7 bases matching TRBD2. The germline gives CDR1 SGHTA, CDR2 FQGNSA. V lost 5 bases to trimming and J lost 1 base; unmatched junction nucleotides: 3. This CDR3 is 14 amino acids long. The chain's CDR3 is CASSQRGRTDTQYF. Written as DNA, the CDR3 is TGTGCCAGCAGCCAGCGGGGCCGCACAGATACGCAGTATTTT.

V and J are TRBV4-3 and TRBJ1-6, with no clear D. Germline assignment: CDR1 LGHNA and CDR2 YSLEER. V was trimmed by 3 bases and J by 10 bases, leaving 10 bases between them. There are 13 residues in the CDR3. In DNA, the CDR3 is TGCGCCAGCAGCCAGCGGGTAGGGTCACCCCTCCACTTT. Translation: CASSQRVGSPLHF.

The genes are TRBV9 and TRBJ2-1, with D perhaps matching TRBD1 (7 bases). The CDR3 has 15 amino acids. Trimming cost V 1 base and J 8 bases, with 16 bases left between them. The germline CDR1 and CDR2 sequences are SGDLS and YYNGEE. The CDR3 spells CASSVSAGQFYEQFF. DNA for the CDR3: TGTGCCAGCAGCGTATCGGCGGGACAGTTTTATGAGCAGTTCTTC.

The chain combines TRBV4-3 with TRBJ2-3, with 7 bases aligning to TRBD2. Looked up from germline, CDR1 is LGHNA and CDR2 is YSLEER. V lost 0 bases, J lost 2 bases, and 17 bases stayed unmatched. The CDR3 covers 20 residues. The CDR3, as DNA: TGCGCCAGCAGCCAAGAGAGTCAGCGTTTCGGACTAGGGTACACAGATACGCAGTATTTT. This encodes CASSQESQRFGLGYTDTQYF.

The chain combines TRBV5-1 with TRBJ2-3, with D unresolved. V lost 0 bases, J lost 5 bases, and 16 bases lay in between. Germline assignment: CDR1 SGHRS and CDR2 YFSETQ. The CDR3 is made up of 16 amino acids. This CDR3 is CASSLALAASQDTQYF. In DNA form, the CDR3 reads TGCGCCAGCAGCTTGGCCCTGGCAGCGTCCCAAGATACGCAGTATTTT.

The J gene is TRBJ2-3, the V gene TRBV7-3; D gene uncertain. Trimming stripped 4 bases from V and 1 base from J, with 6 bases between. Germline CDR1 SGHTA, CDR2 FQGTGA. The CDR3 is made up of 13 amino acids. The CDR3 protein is CASSSVRTDTQYF. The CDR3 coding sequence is TGTGCCAGCAGCTCAGTCCGCACAGATACGCAGTATTTT. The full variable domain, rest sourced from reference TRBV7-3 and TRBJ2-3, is GAGVSQTPSNKVTEKGKYVELRCDPISGHTALYWYRQSLGQGPEFLIYFQGTGAADDSGLPNDRFFAVRPEGSVSTLKIQRTERGDSAVYLCASSSVRTDTQYFGPGTRLTVL.

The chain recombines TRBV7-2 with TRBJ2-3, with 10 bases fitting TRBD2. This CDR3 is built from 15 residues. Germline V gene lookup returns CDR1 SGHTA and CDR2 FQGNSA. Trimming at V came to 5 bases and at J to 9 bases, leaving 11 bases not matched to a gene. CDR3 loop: CASSAVIAGGATQYF. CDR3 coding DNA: TGTGCCAGCAGCGCCGTTATAGCGGGGGGCGCCACGCAGTATTTT.

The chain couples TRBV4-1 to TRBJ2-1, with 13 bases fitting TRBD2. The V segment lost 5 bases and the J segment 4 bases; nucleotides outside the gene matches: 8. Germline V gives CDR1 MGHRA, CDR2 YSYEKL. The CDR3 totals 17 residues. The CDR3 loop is CASSKLATSGGYNEQFF. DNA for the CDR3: TGCGCCAGCAGCAAACTAGCGACTAGCGGGGGGTACAATGAGCAGTTCTTC.

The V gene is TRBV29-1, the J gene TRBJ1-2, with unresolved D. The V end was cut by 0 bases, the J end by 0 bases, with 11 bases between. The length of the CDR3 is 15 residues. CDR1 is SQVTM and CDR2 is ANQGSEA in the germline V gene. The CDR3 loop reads CSVEDPANPNYGYTF. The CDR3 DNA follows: TGCAGCGTTGAAGACCCTGCTAACCCTAACTATGGCTACACCTTC.

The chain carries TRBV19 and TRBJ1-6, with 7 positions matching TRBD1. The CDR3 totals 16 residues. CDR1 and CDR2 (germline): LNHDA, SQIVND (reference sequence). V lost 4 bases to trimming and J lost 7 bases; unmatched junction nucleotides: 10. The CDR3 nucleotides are TGTGCCAGTAGTAACCTTCGACAGGGCCGGAATTCACCCCTCCACTTT. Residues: CASSNLRQGRNSPLHF.

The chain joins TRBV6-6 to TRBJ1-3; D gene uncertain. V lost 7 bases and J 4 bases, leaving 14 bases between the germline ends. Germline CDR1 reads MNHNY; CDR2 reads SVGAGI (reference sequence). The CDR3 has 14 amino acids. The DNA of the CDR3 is TGTGCCAGCATCTCCGCGGAGTTCGGAAACACCATATATTTT. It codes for CASISAEFGNTIYF.

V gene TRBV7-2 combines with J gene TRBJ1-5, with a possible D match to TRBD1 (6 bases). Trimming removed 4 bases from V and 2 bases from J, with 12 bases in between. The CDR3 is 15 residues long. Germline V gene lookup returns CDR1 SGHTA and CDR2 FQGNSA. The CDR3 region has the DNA TGTGCCAGCAGCTGGACAGTTTCGGGCAATCAGCCCCAGCATTTT. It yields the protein CASSWTVSGNQPQHF.

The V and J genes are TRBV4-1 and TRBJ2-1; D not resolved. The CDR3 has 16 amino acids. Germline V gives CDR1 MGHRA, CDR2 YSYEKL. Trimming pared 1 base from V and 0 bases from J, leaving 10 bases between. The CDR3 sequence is CASSQVDILSYNEQFF. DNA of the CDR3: TGCGCCAGCAGCCAAGTCGACATACTCTCCTACAATGAGCAGTTCTTC.

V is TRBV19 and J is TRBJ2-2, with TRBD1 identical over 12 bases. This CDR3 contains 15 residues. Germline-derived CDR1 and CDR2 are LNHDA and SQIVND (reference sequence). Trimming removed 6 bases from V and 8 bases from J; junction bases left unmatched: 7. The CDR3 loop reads CASSAGQGATGELFF. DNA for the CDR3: TGTGCCAGTAGCGCGGGACAGGGGGCAACAGGGGAGCTGTTTTTT.

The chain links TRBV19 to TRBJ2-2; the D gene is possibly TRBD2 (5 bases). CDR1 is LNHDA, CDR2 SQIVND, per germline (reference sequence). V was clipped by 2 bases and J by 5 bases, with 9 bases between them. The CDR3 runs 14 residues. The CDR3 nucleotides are TGTGCCAGTAGTATATTGGGGAGTACCGGGGAGCTGTTTTTT. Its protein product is CASSILGSTGELFF.

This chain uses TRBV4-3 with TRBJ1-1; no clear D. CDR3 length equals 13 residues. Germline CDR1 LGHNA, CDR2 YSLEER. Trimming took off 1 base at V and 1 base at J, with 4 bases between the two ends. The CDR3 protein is CASSQVRNTEAFF. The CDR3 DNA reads TGCGCCAGCAGCCAAGTCAGGAACACTGAAGCTTTCTTT.

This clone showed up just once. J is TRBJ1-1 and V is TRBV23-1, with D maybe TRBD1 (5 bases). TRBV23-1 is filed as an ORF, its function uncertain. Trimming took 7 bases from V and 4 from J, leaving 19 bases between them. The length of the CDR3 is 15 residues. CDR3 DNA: TGCGCCAGCATCTCGGACAAGAATAGACTCACTGAAGCTTTCTTT. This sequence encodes CASISDKNRLTEAFF.

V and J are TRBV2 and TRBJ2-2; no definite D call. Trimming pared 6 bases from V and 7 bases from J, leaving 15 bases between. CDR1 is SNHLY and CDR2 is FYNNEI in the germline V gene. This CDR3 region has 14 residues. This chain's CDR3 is CASREQRIYGELFF. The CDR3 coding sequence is TGTGCCAGCAGAGAACAGAGGATATACGGGGAGCTGTTTTTT.

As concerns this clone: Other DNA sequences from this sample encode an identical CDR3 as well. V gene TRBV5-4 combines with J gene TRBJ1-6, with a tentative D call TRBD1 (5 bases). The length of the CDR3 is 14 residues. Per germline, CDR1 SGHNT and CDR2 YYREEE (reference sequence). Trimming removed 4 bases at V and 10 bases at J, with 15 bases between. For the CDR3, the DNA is TGTGCCAGCAGCCCGGCGGGGGGGAGATCACCCCTCCACTTT. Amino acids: CASSPAGGRSPLHF. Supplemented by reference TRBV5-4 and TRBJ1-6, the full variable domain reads ETGVTQSPTHLIKTRGQQVTLRCSSQSGHNTVSWYQQALGQGPQFIFQYYREEENGRGNFPPRFSGLQFPNYSSELNVNALELDDSALYLCASSPAGGRSPLHFGNGTRLTVT.

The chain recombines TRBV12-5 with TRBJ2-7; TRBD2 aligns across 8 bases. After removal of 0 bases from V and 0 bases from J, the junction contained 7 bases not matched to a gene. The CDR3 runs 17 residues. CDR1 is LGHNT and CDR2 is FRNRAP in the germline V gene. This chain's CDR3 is CASGLVKSGGLSYEQYF. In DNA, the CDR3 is TGTGCTAGTGGTTTGGTAAAGAGCGGGGGCCTCTCCTACGAGCAGTACTTC.